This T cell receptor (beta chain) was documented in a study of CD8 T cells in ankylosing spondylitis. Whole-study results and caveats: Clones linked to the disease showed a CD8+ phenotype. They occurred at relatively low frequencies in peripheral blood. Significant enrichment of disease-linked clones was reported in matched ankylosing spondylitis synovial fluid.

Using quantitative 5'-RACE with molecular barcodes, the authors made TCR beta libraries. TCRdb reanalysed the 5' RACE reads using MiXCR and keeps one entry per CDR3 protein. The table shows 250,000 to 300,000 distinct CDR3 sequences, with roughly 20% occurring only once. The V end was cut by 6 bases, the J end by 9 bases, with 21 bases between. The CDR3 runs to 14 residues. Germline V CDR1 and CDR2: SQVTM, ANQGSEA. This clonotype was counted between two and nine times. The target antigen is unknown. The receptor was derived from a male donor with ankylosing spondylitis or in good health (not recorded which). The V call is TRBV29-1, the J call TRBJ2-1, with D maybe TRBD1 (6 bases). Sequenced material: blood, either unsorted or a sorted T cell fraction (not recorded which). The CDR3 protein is CSVFGQRDGGEQFF. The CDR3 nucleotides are TGCAGCGTCTTTGGACAGCGAGATGGAGGTGAGCAGTTCTTC.